This T cell receptor beta chain is drawn from a study of blood T cell repertoires in COVID-19. As for the study in general: PBMCs, B-cell-depleted T cells, or T cells provided the cDNA or gDNA that made up the material.

Authors' analysis steps: Reference gene primer amplification gave nucleated cell count estimates. TCRdb keeps only in-frame clones here, not all; method: immunoSEQ multiplex PCR. That table furnishes V, J and clone size, whereas the DNA furnished D and trimming. The table records approximately 470,000 clones, 87% of them present only once. Recovered participants had two consecutive negative NP/OP PCR tests, healthcare professional clearance, or symptom resolution. The material sequenced was PBMCs or T cells enriched from blood (not recorded which). The origin of this receptor is a woman aged 18 to 35 who had recovered from COVID-19.

CDR3 in amino acids: CASRLDRGNVGELFF. CDR3 nucleotides: TGCGCCAGCAGGCTTGACAGGGGAAATGTCGGGGAGCTGTTTTTT. The chain carries TRBV5-1 and TRBJ2-2; 8 nucleotides agree with TRBD1. Germline CDR1 is SGHRS and CDR2 is YFSETQ. This CDR3 contains 15 residues. V shed 5 bases, J shed 7 bases, and the junction held 10 bases outside the gene matches.